Here is one T cell receptor (beta chain) with its context. V was pared by 5 bases and J by 6 bases, with 12 bases between. This CDR3 has 13 residues. Germline values: CDR1 SGHNT, CDR2 YYREEE (reference sequence). This record comes from a study of T cell changes during pregnancy in multiple sclerosis. The protocol was immunoSEQ multiplex PCR, while the TCRdb copy is restricted to in-frame clones and leaves out a portion. This table holds tens of thousands of clones, less than 95% found once. The sequencing here drew on peripheral blood, taken in the third trimester of pregnancy. This clonotype was obtained from a female donor with multiple sclerosis, enrolled in a pregnancy study. This rearrangement joins TRBV5-4 to TRBJ2-1, with a possible D match to TRBD1 (6 bases). CDR3 bases: TGTGCCAGCAGATTTGGACAGATCAATGAGCAGTTCTTC. Amino acid sequence: CASRFGQINEQFF.